Below are 28 T cell receptor beta chains sequenced from a single sample in a study of regulatory T cells in long-lasting Graves disease. Arm-PCR with iRepertoire HTBI primers amplified the CDR3 regions for these TCR beta libraries. TCRdb reprocessed the multiplex PCR reads via MiXCR and lists one record per CDR3 protein. The sample holds 310,000 or so distinct CDR3 sequences, around 19% seen once. Specified time point: persistent/refractory GD, antithyroid drugs over 5 years with positive TRAb. PBMC-extracted RNA yielded the TCR library. This specimen consisted of peripheral blood mononuclear cells (PBMCs), obtained when the disease was refractory, from a patient treated with antithyroid drugs. The source is a female donor with Graves disease.

The V gene is TRBV10-2, the J gene TRBJ2-7; D is undetermined. Per the germline V gene, CDR1 is WSHSY and CDR2 is SAAADI. The CDR3 has 15 residues. The germline V and J ends were trimmed by 5 bases and 4 bases, with 18 bases remaining between them. The CDR3 here is CASSSMTYPPYEQYF. The CDR3, as DNA: TGCGCCAGCAGTTCAATGACGTATCCTCCATACGAGCAGTACTTC.

Comment on this clonotype: Being one base from a much bigger clone, this may be a read error. This chain connects TRBV11-2 to TRBJ2-7; the match to TRBD1 covers 7 bases. J lost 6 bases, V lost 4 bases, and 12 bases had no gene match. Germline values: CDR1 SGHAT, CDR2 FQNNGV. The CDR3 extends over 15 amino acids. The CDR3 region is CASSSIGDSGCEQYF. The DNA for the CDR3 is TGTGCCAGCAGCTCAATCGGGGACAGTGGGTGCGAGCAGTACTTC.

As to this clonotype: A much larger clone sits a single nucleotide away, making a read error possible. The chain employs TRBV7-2 and TRBJ2-4; possibly TRBD2 for D (6 bases). The CDR3 runs to 15 residues. Trimming left V 4 bases short and J 8 bases short, with 18 bases between. Germline V gene sequence: CDR1 SGHTA, CDR2 FQGNSA. For the CDR3, the DNA is TGTGCCAGCAGCTCCCGCAGACTAGAGGTAGACATTCAGTACTTC. It codes for CASSSRRLEVDIQYF.

This clonotype was recorded at least ten times. The rearrangement links TRBV12-3 or TRBV12-4 to TRBJ2-7; D remains unclear. The V and J ends lost 3 bases and 4 bases respectively, with 13 bases between them. CDR3 length: 14 residues. The CDR3 region is CASSFDGVRYEQYF. The CDR3 coding sequence is TGTGCCAGCAGTTTTGACGGCGTCAGGTACGAGCAGTACTTC.

This clonotype was picked up many times. This chain uses TRBV11-2 with TRBJ2-2; D may correspond to TRBD1 or TRBD2 (6 bases each). This CDR3 contains 15 residues. V was cut by 6 bases and J by 1 base, with 12 bases left in between. Germline CDR1 is SGHAT and CDR2 is FQNNGV. As DNA, the CDR3 is TGTGCCAGCAGGCCTCGGGGGCTGAACACCGGGGAGCTGTTTTTT. Encoded protein: CASRPRGLNTGELFF. The full variable domain, with the rest looked up from reference TRBV11-2 and TRBJ2-2, is EAGVAQSPRYKIIEKRQSVAFWCNPISGHATLYWYQQILGQGPKLLIQFQNNGVVDDSQLPKDRFSAERLKGVDSTLKIQPAKLEDSAVYLCASRPRGLNTGELFFGEGSRLTVL.

This clonotype has more than one count but fewer than ten. CDR3 sequence reads: CASSQEAAGLSGANVLTF. CDR3 sequence (DNA): TGCGCCAGCAGCCAAGAGGCGGCAGGACTCTCTGGGGCCAACGTCCTGACTTTC. The chain has TRBV4-1 and TRBJ2-6, with D tentatively TRBD2 (5 bases). The CDR3 covers 18 residues. Germline V gives CDR1 MGHRA, CDR2 YSYEKL. The V end lost 0 bases, the J end lost 0 bases, and 12 bases lay between the germline ends.

This clonotype was observed many times. The CDR3 loop reads CASSLSSLGTEAFF. The CDR3, as DNA: TGTGCCAGCAGCTTATCAAGTTTGGGCACTGAAGCTTTCTTT. The chain is built from TRBV7-2 and TRBJ1-1; the D is unclear. CDR1 SGHTA and CDR2 FQGNSA come from the germline V gene. V lost 2 bases, J lost 4 bases, and 11 bases lay in between. CDR3 length equals 14 residues. The variable domain in full, with the rest retrieved from reference TRBV7-2 and TRBJ1-1, is GAGVSQSPSNKVTEKGKDVELRCDPISGHTALYWYRQSLGQGLEFLIYFQGNSAPDKSGLPSDRFSAERTGGSVSTLTIQRTQQEDSAVYLCASSLSSLGTEAFFGQGTRLTVV.

The sample holds many counts of this clonotype. The chain employs TRBV11-3 and TRBJ2-5; 13 bases agree with TRBD2. The CDR3 length is 16 residues. V lost 5 bases and J lost 2; bases outside the gene matches: 5. Looked up from germline, CDR1 is SGHNT and CDR2 is YENEEA. In DNA, the CDR3 is TGTGCCAGCAGCCCAAGACTAGCGGGAGGACAAGAGACCCAGTACTTC. As protein: CASSPRLAGGQETQYF.

This clonotype was picked up a small number of times. V and J are TRBV10-1 and TRBJ1-1, with TRBD1 as a possible D gene (6 bases). Germline loops: CDR1 WNHNN, CDR2 SYGVQD (reference sequence). V dropped 11 bases and J dropped 1 base, with 20 bases sitting between them. This CDR3 is built from 15 residues. CDR3 DNA sequence: TGCGCCCGGGAAGCCAGGACAGCGCAGAACACTGAAGCTTTCTTT. Translating gives CAREARTAQNTEAFF.

The chain couples TRBV20-1 to TRBJ1-2; D unresolved. This CDR3 region has 12 residues. The germline V gene has CDR1 DFQATT and CDR2 SNEGSKA (reference sequence). The V end lost 6 bases, the J end lost 2 bases, and 10 bases lay between the germline ends. The CDR3 DNA is TGCAGTGCAACGGGCGGGAACTATGGCTACACCTTC. Translating it yields CSATGGNYGYTF.

This clonotype was counted between two and nine times. The V call is TRBV25-1, the J call TRBJ2-1; 8 bases match TRBD1. Trimming at V came to 4 bases and at J to 9 bases, leaving 8 bases not matched to a gene. Germline CDR1 is MGHDK and CDR2 is SYGVNS. The CDR3 is made up of 14 amino acids. The CDR3 reads CASSGTGPASEQFF. CDR3 nucleotide sequence: TGTGCCAGCAGTGGGACAGGGCCTGCAAGTGAGCAGTTCTTC.

The gene calls are TRBV6-2 or TRBV6-3 and TRBJ2-7; D not resolved. The V end was cut by 0 bases, the J end by 2 bases, with 11 bases between. This CDR3 region has 15 residues. Germline CDR1 MNHEY, CDR2 SVGEGT. The CDR3 bases are TGTGCCAGCAGTTACTCTCCTGGACGGACCTACGAGCAGTACTTC. This sequence encodes CASSYSPGRTYEQYF.

The J gene is TRBJ2-7, the V gene TRBV4-1; TRBD2 might be the D (7 bases). The CDR3 has 18 residues. Deletions cut 3 bases from V and 3 bases from J, with 24 bases between. Germline CDR1 reads MGHRA; CDR2 reads YSYEKL. The CDR3, as DNA: TGCGCCAGCAGCCAGACTGATTTTCTTCCGGGGGGCGGCTACGAGCAGTACTTC. Its protein is CASSQTDFLPGGGYEQYF.

Notes on this clonotype: Just one base apart from a much larger clone, this may be a read error. The V and J genes are TRBV12-3 or TRBV12-4 and TRBJ2-7; D possibly corresponds to TRBD1 (6 bases). Trimming removed 4 bases from V and 3 bases from J, with 16 bases in between. The CDR3 length is 15 residues. CDR3 coding DNA: TGTGCCAGCAGTTCCCGGGGCAGGGGCTACTACGAGCAGTACTTC. Translating gives CASSSRGRGYYEQYF.

This clonotype has at least ten counts. The chain combines TRBV6-1 with TRBJ1-5; a possible D gene is TRBD1 (6 bases). CDR1 MNHNS and CDR2 SASEGT come from the germline V gene. There are 15 residues in the CDR3. Between the trimmed V and J ends, which lost 6 bases and 0 bases, there was a span of 12 bases. CDR3 in DNA: TGTGCCAGCAGACAGGGCTTCCTTAGCAATCAGCCCCAGCATTTT. Protein: CASRQGFLSNQPQHF.

The table lists this clonotype with a few counts. This chain links TRBV5-1 with TRBJ2-6; D unresolved. Germline V lookup: CDR1 SGHRS, CDR2 YFSETQ. V was trimmed by 5 bases and J by 4 bases, leaving 7 bases between them. The CDR3 sequence is 13 residues long. The CDR3 protein is CASREPGANVLTF. The CDR3 DNA follows: TGCGCCAGCAGGGAGCCCGGGGCCAACGTCCTGACTTTC.

This clonotype has ten or more counts. This chain uses TRBV28 with TRBJ1-5; D not certain. This CDR3 spans 13 amino acids. The V gene lost 5 bases and the J gene lost 2 bases, with 7 bases spanning the gap. The germline gives CDR1 MDHEN, CDR2 SYDVKM. The CDR3 here is CASSARGNQPQHF. CDR3 coding DNA: TGTGCCAGCAGTGCTAGGGGCAATCAGCCCCAGCATTTT. The full variable domain, in which reference TRBV28 and TRBJ1-5 provide the parts outside the CDR3, is DVKVTQSSRYLVKRTGEKVFLECVQDMDHENMFWYRQDPGLGLRLIYFSYDVKMKEKGDIPEGYSVSREKKERFSLILESASTNQTSMYLCASSARGNQPQHFGDGTRLSIL.

This clonotype has a count of ten or more. The rearrangement joins TRBV20-1 to TRBJ1-1; D is unresolved. The germline V gene encodes CDR1 DFQATT and CDR2 SNEGSKA (reference sequence). The CDR3 spans 15 residues. V lost 0 bases, J lost 4 bases, and 15 bases lay in between. DNA for the CDR3: TGCAGTGCTAGAGAGTTTCGGGATACGGCCACTGAAGCTTTCTTT. Amino acids: CSAREFRDTATEAFF.

The gene calls are TRBV11-2 and TRBJ2-7; tentatively, D is TRBD1 (6 bases). Germline CDR1 is SGHAT and CDR2 is FQNNGV. V lost 2 bases and J 6 bases, leaving 14 bases between the germline ends. This CDR3 contains 14 residues. This CDR3 is CASSLTGRGCEQYF. The CDR3 nucleotides are TGTGCCAGCAGCTTAACCGGTAGGGGGTGCGAGCAGTACTTC.

This clonotype was seen a few times. Written as DNA, the CDR3 is TGTGCCACCAGTGATTTGAAGGCGGGAATTGCCGAGCAGTACTTC. Encoded protein: CATSDLKAGIAEQYF. This chain connects TRBV24-1 to TRBJ2-7, with D maybe TRBD2 (6 bases). Trimming took 0 bases from V and 6 from J, leaving 14 bases between them. The CDR3 has 15 amino acids. Germline V gene sequence: CDR1 KGHDR, CDR2 SFDVKD.

The chain has TRBV19 and TRBJ1-1, with D unclear. Trimming took off 3 bases at V and 0 bases at J, with 17 bases between the two ends. Germline CDR1 LNHDA, CDR2 SQIVND (reference sequence). This CDR3 contains 17 residues. The DNA for the CDR3 is TGTGCCAGTAGTATCAGCGGCGGACCTTGGGTGAACACTGAAGCTTTCTTT. Translating gives CASSISGGPWVNTEAFF. The whole variable domain, remainder taken from reference TRBV19 and TRBJ1-1, is DGGITQSPKYLFRKEGQNVTLSCEQNLNHDAMYWYRQDPGQGLRLIYYSQIVNDFQKGDIAEGYSVSREKKESFPLTVTSAQKNPTAFYLCASSISGGPWVNTEAFFGQGTRLTVV.

This chain connects TRBV5-7 to TRBJ2-7, with 12 nucleotides matching TRBD1. TRBV5-7 is flagged as an ORF with uncertain function. This CDR3 comprises 18 residues. Germline trimming cut 4 bases from V and 4 bases from J; bases unmatched to any gene: 15. The CDR3 DNA is TGTGCCAGCAGCACCTCCGGGACAGGGGGCGCCGAAATTTACGAGCAGTACTTC. Residues: CASSTSGTGGAEIYEQYF.

The table lists this clonotype with many counts. The chain is built from TRBV30 and TRBJ2-5, with D uncertain. The CDR3 runs 15 residues. Germline assignment: CDR1 GTSNPN and CDR2 SVGIG (reference sequence). V was shortened by 1 base and J by 0 bases, with 12 bases between the two germline ends. In DNA, the CDR3 is TGTGCCTGGAGTGGTGGCTTTACGTACCAAGAGACCCAGTACTTC. Amino acids: CAWSGGFTYQETQYF. The whole variable domain, remainder taken from reference TRBV30 and TRBJ2-5, is SQTIHQWPATLVQPVGSPLSLECTVEGTSNPNLYWYRQAAGRGLQLLFYSVGIGQISSEVPQNLSASRPQDRQFILSSKKLLLSDSGFYLCAWSGGFTYQETQYFGPGTRLLVL.

This clonotype was detected a few times. The chain links TRBV20-1 to TRBJ1-5, with a weak D call TRBD1 (6 bases). Germline V gene lookup returns CDR1 DFQATT and CDR2 SNEGSKA (reference sequence). V was cut by 6 bases and J by 4 bases, with 16 bases left in between. This CDR3 has 14 residues. CDR3 nucleotide sequence: TGCAGTGCCATCAGGGGCAGAGCTAATCAGCCCCAGCATTTT. This encodes CSAIRGRANQPQHF.

This clonotype was seen repeatedly, ten times or more. The chain recombines TRBV6-1 with TRBJ2-2; the match to TRBD2 covers 8 bases. There are 16 residues in the CDR3. Trimming took 4 bases from V and 1 from J; bases not matched to a gene: 5. The V gene's germline CDR1 is MNHNS and CDR2 SASEGT. This CDR3 is CASSVRSGKNTGELFF. Here the CDR3 DNA reads TGTGCCAGCAGTGTACGTAGCGGGAAGAACACCGGGGAGCTGTTTTTT.

This clonotype has ten or more counts. One end of the junction does not line up with germline, which may come from a read error. This chain uses TRBV7-7 with TRBJ1-2; D remains ambiguous. This CDR3 region has 15 residues. Germline loops: CDR1 SSHAT, CDR2 FNYEAQ (reference sequence). The CDR3 DNA reads as TGTGCTAGCAGCTTAGGTCCGGTCTTCTACTATGGCTACACCTTC. It is translated as CASSLGPVFYYGYTF.

The chain is built from TRBV29-1 and TRBJ1-2; D is perhaps TRBD1 (5 bases). CDR1 is SQVTM and CDR2 is ANQGSEA in the germline V gene. This CDR3 spans 13 amino acids. Trimming took off 4 bases at V and 1 base at J, with 10 bases between the two ends. The CDR3 sequence: CSVGGILNYGYTF. The CDR3 bases are TGCAGCGTTGGGGGGATTCTTAACTATGGCTACACCTTC.

This clonotype has at least ten counts. This chain connects TRBV28 to TRBJ2-7, with 8 bases matching TRBD2. The V and J ends lost 2 bases and 2 bases, in that order; junction bases with no gene match: 8. The CDR3 has 16 residues. In germline, CDR1 is MDHEN, CDR2 SYDVKM. The CDR3 DNA follows: TGTGCCAGCAGTTTAGCCTTAGCGGGACTCCCCTACGAGCAGTACTTC. Amino acids: CASSLALAGLPYEQYF.